These 2 T cell receptor beta chains came from one sample sequenced in a study of T-cell reconstitution after alpha-beta-depleted transplantation in children (dated by TCRdb to the mid-2010s). The library was made by PCR. The instrument was an Illumina HiSeq 2500. TCR libraries were prepared with molecular barcoding, using unique molecular identifiers to normalize TCRbeta repertoire quantification. TCRdb reworked the public reads: Q25 trimming with fastp, MiXCR clone assembly, productive beta chains retained. Records with the same CDR3 protein are collapsed into one entry carrying the most frequent genes and DNA. The sample table shows approximately 520,000 distinct CDR3 sequences, and 30% to 35% are seen once. The ten largest clones capture approximately 2.3% of the sample. Sequencing was performed on PBMCs from the stem cell graft donor, taken from the stem cell graft. The receptors derive from a human donor who donated a stem cell graft to a child with aplastic anemia.

V is TRBV9 and J is TRBJ2-1, with 9 bases matching TRBD1. Germline V gene sequence: CDR1 SGDLS, CDR2 YYNGEE. This CDR3 region has 15 residues. The V gene end was trimmed by 0 bases and the J gene end by 7 bases; junction bases not matched to a gene: 5. The CDR3 reads CASSVAGTGINEQFF. The CDR3, as DNA: TGTGCCAGCAGCGTAGCCGGGACAGGGATTAATGAGCAGTTCTTC.

This chain connects TRBV7-2 to TRBJ1-1; D is undetermined. Germline V gene lookup returns CDR1 SGHTA and CDR2 FQGNSA. The CDR3 loop spans 12 amino acids. V lost 4 bases, J lost 9 bases, and 12 bases lay in between. CDR3 nucleotides: TGTGCCAGCAGCTCCGGACCGAGCAAAGCTTTCTTT. Protein product: CASSSGPSKAFF.